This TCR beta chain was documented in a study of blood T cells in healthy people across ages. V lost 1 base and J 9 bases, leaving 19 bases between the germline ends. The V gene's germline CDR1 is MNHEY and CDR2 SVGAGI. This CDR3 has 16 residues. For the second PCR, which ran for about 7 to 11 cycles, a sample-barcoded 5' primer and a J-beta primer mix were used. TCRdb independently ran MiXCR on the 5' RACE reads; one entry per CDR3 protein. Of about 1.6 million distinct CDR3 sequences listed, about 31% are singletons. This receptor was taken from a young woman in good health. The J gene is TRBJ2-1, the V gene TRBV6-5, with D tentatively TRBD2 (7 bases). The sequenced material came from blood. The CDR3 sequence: CASSYWGGGAIAEQFF. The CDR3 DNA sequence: TGTGCCAGCAGTTACTGGGGAGGGGGGGCGATAGCTGAGCAGTTCTTC.